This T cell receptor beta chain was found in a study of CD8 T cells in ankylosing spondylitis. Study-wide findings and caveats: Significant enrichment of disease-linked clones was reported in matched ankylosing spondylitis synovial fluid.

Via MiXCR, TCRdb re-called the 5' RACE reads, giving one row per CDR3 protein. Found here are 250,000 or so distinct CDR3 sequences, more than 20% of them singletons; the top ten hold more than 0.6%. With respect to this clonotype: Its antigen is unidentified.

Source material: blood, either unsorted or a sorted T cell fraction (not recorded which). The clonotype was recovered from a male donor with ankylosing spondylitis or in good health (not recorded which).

The CDR3 spells CASSVRLNYGYTF. The CDR3 nucleotides are TGTGCCAGCAGTGTGAGGTTGAACTATGGCTACACCTTC. The chain carries TRBV2 and TRBJ1-2, with D uncertain. V gave up 4 bases and J gave up 2 bases, with 8 bases separating them. The germline V gene has CDR1 SNHLY and CDR2 FYNNEI. This CDR3 comprises 13 residues.